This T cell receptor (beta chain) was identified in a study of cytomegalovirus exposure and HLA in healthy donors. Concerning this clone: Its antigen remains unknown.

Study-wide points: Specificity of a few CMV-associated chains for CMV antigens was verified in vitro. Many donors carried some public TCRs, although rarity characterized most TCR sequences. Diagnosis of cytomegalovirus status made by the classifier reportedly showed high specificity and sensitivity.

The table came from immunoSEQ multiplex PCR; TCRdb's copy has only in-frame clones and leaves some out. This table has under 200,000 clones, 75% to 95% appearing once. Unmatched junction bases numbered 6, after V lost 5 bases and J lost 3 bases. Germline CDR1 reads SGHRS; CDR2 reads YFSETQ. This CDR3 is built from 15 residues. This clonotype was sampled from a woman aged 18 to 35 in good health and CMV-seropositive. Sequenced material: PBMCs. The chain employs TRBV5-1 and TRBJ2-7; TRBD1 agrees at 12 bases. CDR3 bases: TGCGCCAGCAGGTACGGGACAGGGGGCTTCTACGAGCAGTACTTC. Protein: CASRYGTGGFYEQYF. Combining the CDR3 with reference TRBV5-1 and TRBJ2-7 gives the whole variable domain KAGVTQTPRYLIKTRGQQVTLSCSPISGHRSVSWYQQTPGQGLQFLFEYFSETQRNKGNFPGRFSGRQFSNSRSEMNVSTLELGDSALYLCASRYGTGGFYEQYFGPGTRLTVT.